The source of this T cell receptor (beta chain) is a study of blood T cell repertoires in COVID-19. Turning to the study itself: COVID-19 samples collected from the United States, Italy and Spain covered acute and convalescent phases.

Authors' processing steps: Amplification with reference gene primers provided the estimates of nucleated cell counts. Measured with immunoSEQ multiplex PCR; TCRdb has only the in-frame clones, and not every one. V, J and clone size derive from that table, while D and trimming were established from the DNA sequence. The repertoire holds a few hundred thousand clones, 89% seen once, with around an eighth in the top ten. The CDR3 is made up of 13 amino acids. Trimming removed 5 bases from V and 1 base from J; junction bases left unmatched: 1. CDR1 and CDR2 (germline): MNHEY, SVGAGI. The rearrangement joins TRBV6-5 to TRBJ2-7, with 8 bases identical to TRBD2. The TCR sequence derives from a woman in her fifties or sixties with acute or convalescent COVID-19. The material sequenced was peripheral blood. The CDR3 region is CASSSGGSYEQYF. CDR3 bases: TGTGCCAGCAGTAGCGGGGGTTCCTACGAGCAGTACTTC.